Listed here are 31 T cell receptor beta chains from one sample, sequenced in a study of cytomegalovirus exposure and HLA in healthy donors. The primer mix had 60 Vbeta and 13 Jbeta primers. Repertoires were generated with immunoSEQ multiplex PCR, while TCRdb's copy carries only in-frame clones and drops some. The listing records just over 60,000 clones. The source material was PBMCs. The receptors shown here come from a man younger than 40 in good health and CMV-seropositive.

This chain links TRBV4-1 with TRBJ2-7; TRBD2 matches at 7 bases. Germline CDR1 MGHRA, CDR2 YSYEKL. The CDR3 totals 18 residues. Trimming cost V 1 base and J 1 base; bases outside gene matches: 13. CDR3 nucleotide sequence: TGCGCCAGCAGCCAAGGGTCCGGGGCGGGAGAGAAATCCTACGAGCAGTACTTC. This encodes CASSQGSGAGEKSYEQYF.

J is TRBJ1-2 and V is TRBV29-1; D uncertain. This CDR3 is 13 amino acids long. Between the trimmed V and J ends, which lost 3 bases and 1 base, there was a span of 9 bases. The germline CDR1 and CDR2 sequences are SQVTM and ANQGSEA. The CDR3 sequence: CSVDAHSNYGYTF. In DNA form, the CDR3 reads TGCAGCGTTGACGCCCACAGTAACTATGGCTACACCTTC.

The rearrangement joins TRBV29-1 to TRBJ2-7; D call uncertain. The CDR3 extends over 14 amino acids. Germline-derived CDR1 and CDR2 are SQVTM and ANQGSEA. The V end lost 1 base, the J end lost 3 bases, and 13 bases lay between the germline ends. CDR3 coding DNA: TGCAGCGTTGAAGGTTATCCTGGAGACTACGAGCAGTACTTC. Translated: CSVEGYPGDYEQYF.

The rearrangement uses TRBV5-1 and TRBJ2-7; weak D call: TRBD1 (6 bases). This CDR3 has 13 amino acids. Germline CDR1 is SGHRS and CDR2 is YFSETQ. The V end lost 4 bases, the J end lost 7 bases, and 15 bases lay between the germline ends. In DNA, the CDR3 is TGCGCCAGCAGCCAACAGGGCCTCCGGGAGCAGTACTTC. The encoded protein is CASSQQGLREQYF.

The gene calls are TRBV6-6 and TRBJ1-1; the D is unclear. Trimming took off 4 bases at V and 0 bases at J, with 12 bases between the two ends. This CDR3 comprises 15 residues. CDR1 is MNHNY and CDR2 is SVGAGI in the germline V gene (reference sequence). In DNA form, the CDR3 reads TGTGCCAGCAGTTCCCGGGGTGTTATGAACACTGAAGCTTTCTTT. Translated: CASSSRGVMNTEAFF.

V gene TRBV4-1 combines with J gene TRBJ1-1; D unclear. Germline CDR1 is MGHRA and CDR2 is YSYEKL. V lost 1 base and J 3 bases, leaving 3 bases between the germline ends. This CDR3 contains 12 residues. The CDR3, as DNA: TGCGCCAGCAGCCAAGCCGACACTGAAGCTTTCTTT. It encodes CASSQADTEAFF.

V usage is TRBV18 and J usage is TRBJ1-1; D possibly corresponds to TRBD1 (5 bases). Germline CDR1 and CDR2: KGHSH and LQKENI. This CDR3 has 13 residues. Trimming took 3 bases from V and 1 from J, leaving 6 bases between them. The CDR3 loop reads CASSPDTNTEAFF. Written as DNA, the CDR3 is TGTGCCAGCTCACCGGACACGAACACTGAAGCTTTCTTT.

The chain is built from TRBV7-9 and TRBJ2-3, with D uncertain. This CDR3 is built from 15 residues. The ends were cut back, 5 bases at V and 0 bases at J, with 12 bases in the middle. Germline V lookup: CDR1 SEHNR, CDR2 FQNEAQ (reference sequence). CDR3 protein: CASSQRDPSTDTQYF. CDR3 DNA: TGTGCCAGCAGCCAGCGAGATCCCAGCACAGATACGCAGTATTTT.

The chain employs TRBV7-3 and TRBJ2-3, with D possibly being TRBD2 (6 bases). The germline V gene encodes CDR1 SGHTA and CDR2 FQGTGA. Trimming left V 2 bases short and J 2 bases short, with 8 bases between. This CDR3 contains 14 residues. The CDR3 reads CASSLGGITDTQYF. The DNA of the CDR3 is TGTGCCAGCAGCTTAGGCGGGATCACAGATACGCAGTATTTT.

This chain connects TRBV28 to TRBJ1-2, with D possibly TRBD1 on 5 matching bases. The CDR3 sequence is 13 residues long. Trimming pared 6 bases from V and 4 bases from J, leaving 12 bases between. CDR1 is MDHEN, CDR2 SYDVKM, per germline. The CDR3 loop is CASRDTGRYGYTF. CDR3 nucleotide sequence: TGTGCCAGCAGGGACACAGGACGCTATGGCTACACCTTC.

The CDR3 reads CASRPGGVNTEAFF. CDR3 nucleotides: TGTGCCAGCAGGCCGGGGGGTGTGAACACTGAAGCTTTCTTT. The gene calls are TRBV6-5 and TRBJ1-1; D might be TRBD1 (5 bases). The CDR3 has 14 residues. Per the germline V gene, CDR1 is MNHEY and CDR2 is SVGAGI. Deletions cut 6 bases from V and 0 bases from J, with 11 bases between.

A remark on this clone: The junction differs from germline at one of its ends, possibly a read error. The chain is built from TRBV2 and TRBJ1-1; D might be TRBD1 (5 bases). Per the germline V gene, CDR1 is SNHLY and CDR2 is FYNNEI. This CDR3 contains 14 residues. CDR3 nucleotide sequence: TGTGCCAGCAGTGACGGGGGTATGAACACTGAAGATTTCTTT. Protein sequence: CASSDGGMNTEDFF.

CDR3 amino acids: CASSASGEESWYGYTF. The CDR3 DNA sequence: TGTGCCAGCAGTGCTAGCGGGGAAGAATCATGGTATGGCTACACCTTC. The chain has TRBV25-1 and TRBJ1-2, with D unclear. Looked up from germline, CDR1 is MGHDK and CDR2 is SYGVNS. This CDR3 has 16 amino acids. Trimming pared 4 bases from V and 5 bases from J, leaving 20 bases between.

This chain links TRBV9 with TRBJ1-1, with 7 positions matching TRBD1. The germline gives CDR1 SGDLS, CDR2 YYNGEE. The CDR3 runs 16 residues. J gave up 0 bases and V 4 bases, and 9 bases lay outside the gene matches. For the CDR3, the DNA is TGTGCCAGCAGCTACGACAGGGAAATTATGAACACTGAAGCTTTCTTT. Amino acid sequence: CASSYDREIMNTEAFF.

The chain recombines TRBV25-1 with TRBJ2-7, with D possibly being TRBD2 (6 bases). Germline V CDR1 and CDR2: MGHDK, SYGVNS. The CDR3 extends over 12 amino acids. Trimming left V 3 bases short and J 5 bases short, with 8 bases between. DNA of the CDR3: TGTGCCAGCAGTGATCGCGGGAACGAGCAGTACTTC. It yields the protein CASSDRGNEQYF.

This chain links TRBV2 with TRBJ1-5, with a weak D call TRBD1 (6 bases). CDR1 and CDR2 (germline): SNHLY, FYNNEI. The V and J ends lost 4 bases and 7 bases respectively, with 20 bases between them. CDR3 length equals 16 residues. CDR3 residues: CASSVASYRVSQPQHF. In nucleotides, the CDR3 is TGTGCCAGCAGTGTGGCCTCTTACAGGGTCAGCCAGCCCCAGCATTTT. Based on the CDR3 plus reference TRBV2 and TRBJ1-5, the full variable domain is EPEVTQTPSHQVTQMGQEVILRCVPISNHLYFYWYRQILGQKVEFLVSFYNNEISEKSEIFDDQFSVERPDGSNFTLKIRSTKLEDSAMYFCASSVASYRVSQPQHFGDGTRLSIL.

CDR3 in amino acids: CASSLTRSTDTQYF. The CDR3 coding sequence is TGTGCCAGCAGCTTAACGAGAAGCACAGATACGCAGTATTTT. V usage is TRBV11-3 and J usage is TRBJ2-3; D unresolved. In germline, CDR1 is SGHNT, CDR2 YENEEA. Trimming removed 2 bases at V and 0 bases at J, with 6 bases between. CDR3 length equals 14 residues. The entire variable domain, with the rest obtained from reference TRBV11-3 and TRBJ2-3, is as follows: EAGVVQSPRYKIIEKKQPVAFWCNPISGHNTLYWYLQNLGQGPELLIRYENEEAVDDSQLPKDRFSAERLKGVDSTLKIQPAELGDSAVYLCASSLTRSTDTQYFGPGTRLTVL.

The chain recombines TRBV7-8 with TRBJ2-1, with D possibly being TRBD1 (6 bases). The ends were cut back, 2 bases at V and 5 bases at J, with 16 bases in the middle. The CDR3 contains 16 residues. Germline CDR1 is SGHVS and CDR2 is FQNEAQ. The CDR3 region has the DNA TGTGCCAGCAGCTTATCGACAGGAATAATCGACAATGAGCAGTTCTTC. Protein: CASSLSTGIIDNEQFF.

CDR3 amino acids: CASSLLIDRVLGGYTF. The CDR3 bases are TGTGCCAGCAGCTTATTAATAGACAGGGTACTGGGGGGCTACACCTTC. The chain couples TRBV7-8 to TRBJ1-2, with 7 bases fitting TRBD1. V lost 2 bases, J lost 8 bases, and 14 bases stayed unmatched. This CDR3 comprises 16 residues. Germline V gene sequence: CDR1 SGHVS, CDR2 FQNEAQ. Variable domain in full (rest from reference TRBV7-8 and TRBJ1-2): GAGVSQSPRYKVAKRGQDVALRCDPISGHVSLFWYQQALGQGPEFLTYFQNEAQLDKSGLPSDRFFAERPEGSVSTLKIQRTQQEDSAVYLCASSLLIDRVLGGYTFGSGTRLTVV.

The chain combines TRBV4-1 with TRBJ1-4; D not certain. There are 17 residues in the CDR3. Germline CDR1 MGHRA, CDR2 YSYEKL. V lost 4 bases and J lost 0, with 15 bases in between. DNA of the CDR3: TGCGCCAGCAGCCGGGCGGGGATCGTGACAACTAATGAAAAACTGTTTTTT. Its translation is CASSRAGIVTTNEKLFF.

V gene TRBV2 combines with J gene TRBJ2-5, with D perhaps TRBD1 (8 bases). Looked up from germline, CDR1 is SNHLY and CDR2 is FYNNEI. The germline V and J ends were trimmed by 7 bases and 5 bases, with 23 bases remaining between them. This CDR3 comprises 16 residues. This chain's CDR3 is CASTFYRGGRSETQYF. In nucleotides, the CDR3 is TGTGCCAGCACCTTTTACAGGGGGGGAAGATCCGAGACCCAGTACTTC.

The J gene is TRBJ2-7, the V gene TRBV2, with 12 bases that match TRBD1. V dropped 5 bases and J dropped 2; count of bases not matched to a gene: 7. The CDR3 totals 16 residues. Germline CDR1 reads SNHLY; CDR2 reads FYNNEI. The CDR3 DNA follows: TGTGCCAGCAGTCCGGGACAGGGGGCAATTCCCTACGAGCAGTACTTC. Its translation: CASSPGQGAIPYEQYF.

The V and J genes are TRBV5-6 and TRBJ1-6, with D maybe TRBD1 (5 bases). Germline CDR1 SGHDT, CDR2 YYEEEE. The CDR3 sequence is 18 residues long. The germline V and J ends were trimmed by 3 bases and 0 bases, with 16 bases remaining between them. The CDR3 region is CASSSQRGGSSYNSPLHF. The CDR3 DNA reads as TGTGCCAGCAGCTCCCAAAGGGGAGGGAGCTCCTATAATTCACCCCTCCACTTT.

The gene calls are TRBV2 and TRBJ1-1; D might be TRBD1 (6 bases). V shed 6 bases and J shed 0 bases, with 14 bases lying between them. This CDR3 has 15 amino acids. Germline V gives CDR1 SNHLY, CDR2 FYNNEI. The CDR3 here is CASRSTGSMNTEAFF. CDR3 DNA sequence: TGTGCCAGCAGGTCGACAGGAAGCATGAACACTGAAGCTTTCTTT.

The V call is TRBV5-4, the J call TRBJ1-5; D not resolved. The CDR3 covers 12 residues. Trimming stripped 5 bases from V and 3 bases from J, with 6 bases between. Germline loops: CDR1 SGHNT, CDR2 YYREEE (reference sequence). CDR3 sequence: CASRSYNQPQHF. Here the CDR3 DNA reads TGTGCCAGCAGATCCTACAATCAGCCCCAGCATTTT.

The CDR3 sequence is CASSYLDFFSYEQYF. Written as DNA, the CDR3 is TGTGCCAGCAGTTACTTGGACTTTTTTTCCTACGAGCAGTACTTC. V and J are TRBV6-5 and TRBJ2-7; TRBD2 is a possible D gene (5 bases). CDR1 is MNHEY, CDR2 SVGAGI, per germline. The CDR3 is made up of 15 amino acids. Trimming removed 1 base from V and 1 base from J, with 11 bases in between.

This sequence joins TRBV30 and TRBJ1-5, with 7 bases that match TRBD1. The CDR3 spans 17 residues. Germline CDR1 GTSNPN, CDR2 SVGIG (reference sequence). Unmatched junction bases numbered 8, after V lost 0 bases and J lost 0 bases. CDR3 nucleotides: TGTGCCTGGAGTGTAGGGTCAGGGGGGACTAGCAATCAGCCCCAGCATTTT. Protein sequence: CAWSVGSGGTSNQPQHF.

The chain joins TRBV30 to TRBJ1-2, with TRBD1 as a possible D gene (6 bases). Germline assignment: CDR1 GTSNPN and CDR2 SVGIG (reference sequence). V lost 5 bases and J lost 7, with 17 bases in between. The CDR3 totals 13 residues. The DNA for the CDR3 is TGTGCCTGGGTCCCGAATTCAGGGGTTGGCTACACCTTC. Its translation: CAWVPNSGVGYTF. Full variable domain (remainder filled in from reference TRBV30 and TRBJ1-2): SQTIHQWPATLVQPVGSPLSLECTVEGTSNPNLYWYRQAAGRGLQLLFYSVGIGQISSEVPQNLSASRPQDRQFILSSKKLLLSDSGFYLCAWVPNSGVGYTFGSGTRLTVV.

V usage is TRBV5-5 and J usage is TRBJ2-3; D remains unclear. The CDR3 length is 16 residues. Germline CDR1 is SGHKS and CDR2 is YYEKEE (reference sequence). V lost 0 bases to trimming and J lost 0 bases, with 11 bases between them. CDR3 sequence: CASSLVQRPSTDTQYF. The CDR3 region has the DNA TGTGCCAGCAGCTTGGTACAGAGACCTAGCACAGATACGCAGTATTTT.

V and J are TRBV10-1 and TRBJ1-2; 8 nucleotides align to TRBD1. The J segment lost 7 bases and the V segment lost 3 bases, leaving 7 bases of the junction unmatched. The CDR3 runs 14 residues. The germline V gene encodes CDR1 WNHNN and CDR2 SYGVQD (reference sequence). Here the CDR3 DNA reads TGCGCCAGCAGTGATAACAGGGGGATCGGTGGCTACACCTTC. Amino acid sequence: CASSDNRGIGGYTF.

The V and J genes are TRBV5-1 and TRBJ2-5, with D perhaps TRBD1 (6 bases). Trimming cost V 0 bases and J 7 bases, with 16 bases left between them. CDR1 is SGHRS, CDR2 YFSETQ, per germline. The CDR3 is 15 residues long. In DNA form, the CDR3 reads TGCGCCAGCAGCTTGGAACAGGGCACTTTGGGGACCCAGTACTTC. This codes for CASSLEQGTLGTQYF.